The clone carrying this T cell receptor (beta chain) was observed a handful of times. One end of the junction is discordant with germline, which a read error may explain. Per the germline V gene, CDR1 is MNHGY and CDR2 is SAAAGT. The CDR3 loop spans 14 amino acids. The entry originates in a study of preoperative IRX-2 immunotherapy in early breast cancer. Sequencing was performed with immunoSEQ multiplex PCR; in TCRdb, only in-frame clones are kept and a portion is missing. This sample has 3,000 to 4,000 clones; approximately 71% occur once, and the top ten carry around 7.8%. Specified treatment: preoperative locoregional IRX-2 cytokine immunotherapy. Samples came from a phase Ib trial of preoperative locoregional IRX-2 cytokine immunotherapy.

Sequenced here: tumor tissue, sampled after IRX-2 immunotherapy. The TCR originated in a human donor with breast cancer. V usage is TRBV6-8 and J usage is TRBJ2-5, with D possibly matching TRBD1 (5 bases). Here the CDR3 reads CAISPGIGVKTQYF. The CDR3 DNA reads as TGTGCCATCAGTCCAGGGATTGGGGTAAAGACCCAGTACTTC.